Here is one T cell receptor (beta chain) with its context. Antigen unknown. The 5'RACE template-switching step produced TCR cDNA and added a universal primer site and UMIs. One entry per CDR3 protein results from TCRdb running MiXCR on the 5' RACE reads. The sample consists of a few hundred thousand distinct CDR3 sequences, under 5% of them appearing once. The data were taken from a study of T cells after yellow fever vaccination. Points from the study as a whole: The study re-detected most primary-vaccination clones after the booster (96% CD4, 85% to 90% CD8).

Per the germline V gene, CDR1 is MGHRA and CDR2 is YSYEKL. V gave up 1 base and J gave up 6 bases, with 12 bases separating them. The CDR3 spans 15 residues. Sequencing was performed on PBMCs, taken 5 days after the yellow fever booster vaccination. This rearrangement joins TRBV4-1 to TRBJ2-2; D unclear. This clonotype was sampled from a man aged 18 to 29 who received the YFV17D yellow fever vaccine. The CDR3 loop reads CASSQGVQLAGELFF. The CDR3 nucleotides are TGCGCCAGCAGCCAAGGAGTACAGCTCGCCGGGGAGCTGTTTTTT.